These 32 T cell receptor beta chains originate from one sample sequenced in a study of cytomegalovirus exposure and HLA in healthy donors. PCR involved 60 Vbeta and 13 Jbeta primers. TCRdb's copy holds only in-frame clones and misses some; the assay was immunoSEQ multiplex PCR. This sample has around 130,000 clones; roughly 80% occur once, and the top ten carry 10% to 12%. Sequenced input: PBMCs. The receptors shown here come from a male donor in good health and CMV-seropositive.

This clone turned up a few times. V usage is TRBV19 and J usage is TRBJ2-2; a possible D gene is TRBD1 (5 bases). V lost 6 bases and J lost 1, with 9 bases in between. Looked up from germline, CDR1 is LNHDA and CDR2 is SQIVND (reference sequence). The CDR3 consists of 14 residues. The CDR3 region is CASSLTVNTGELFF. The CDR3 DNA reads as TGTGCCAGTAGCCTGACAGTGAACACCGGGGAGCTGTTTTTT.

V gene TRBV27 combines with J gene TRBJ2-7, with 7 nucleotides matching TRBD2. Germline loops: CDR1 MNHEY, CDR2 SMNVEV (reference sequence). V shed 1 base and J 3 bases; nucleotides not matched to a gene: 6. This CDR3 region has 15 residues. The CDR3 sequence: CASSLWGGSFYEQYF. The DNA of the CDR3 is TGTGCCAGCAGTTTATGGGGCGGGAGTTTCTACGAGCAGTACTTC.

The chain recombines TRBV19 with TRBJ2-5; D is undetermined. This CDR3 has 13 residues. V was clipped by 4 bases and J by 2 bases, with 8 bases between them. CDR1 and CDR2 (germline): LNHDA, SQIVND (reference sequence). CDR3 DNA: TGTGCCAGTAGTACCCAGTTTCAAGAGACCCAGTACTTC. Translated: CASSTQFQETQYF.

The V call is TRBV5-4, the J call TRBJ2-1; 7 bases are shared with TRBD1. Germline V lookup: CDR1 SGHNT, CDR2 YYREEE (reference sequence). The length of the CDR3 is 15 residues. V gave up 5 bases and J gave up 8 bases; unmatched junction bases: 13. CDR3 DNA: TGTGCCAGCAGAGGGGTGAGACAGGGTGTAGATGAGCAGTTCTTC. This codes for CASRGVRQGVDEQFF.

The V gene is TRBV4-3, the J gene TRBJ1-5; a weak D match, TRBD1 (6 bases). The V gene lost 2 bases and the J gene lost 6 bases, with 11 bases spanning the gap. This CDR3 has 14 amino acids. Germline CDR1 is LGHNA and CDR2 is YSLEER. Here the CDR3 DNA reads TGCGCCAGCAGCCAAACAGGGTATGGTCAGCCCCAGCATTTT. Protein product: CASSQTGYGQPQHF.

The chain has TRBV19 and TRBJ1-1; D is unclear. Germline assignment: CDR1 LNHDA and CDR2 SQIVND (reference sequence). V lost 3 bases, J lost 4 bases, and 12 bases lay in between. The CDR3 totals 14 residues. CDR3 amino acids: CASSMNQVGTEAFF. As DNA, the CDR3 is TGTGCCAGTAGTATGAATCAGGTTGGCACTGAAGCTTTCTTT.

The chain uses TRBV15 and TRBJ2-3; D unclear. Looked up from germline, CDR1 is LNHNV and CDR2 is YYDKDF (reference sequence). This CDR3 is 15 amino acids long. V was clipped by 0 bases and J by 4 bases, with 11 bases between them. The CDR3 region has the DNA TGTGCCACCAGCAGAGAGCCAAGTGAGGCAGATACGCAGTATTTT. This translates into CATSREPSEADTQYF.

V usage is TRBV28 and J usage is TRBJ1-6; possibly TRBD1 for D (5 bases). Trimming left V 5 bases short and J 5 bases short, with 13 bases between. The CDR3 totals 15 residues. Germline V CDR1 and CDR2: MDHEN, SYDVKM. For the CDR3, the DNA is TGTGCCAGCAGTCTGCGACAGTTCGATAATTCACCCCTCCACTTT. Translating gives CASSLRQFDNSPLHF. The variable domain in full, completed from reference TRBV28 and TRBJ1-6, reads DVKVTQSSRYLVKRTGEKVFLECVQDMDHENMFWYRQDPGLGLRLIYFSYDVKMKEKGDIPEGYSVSREKKERFSLILESASTNQTSMYLCASSLRQFDNSPLHFGNGTRLTVT.

V gene TRBV15 combines with J gene TRBJ2-7; 10 bases are a match to TRBD1. CDR1 LNHNV and CDR2 YYDKDF come from the germline V gene (reference sequence). The CDR3 consists of 15 residues. Trimming removed 1 base from V and 5 bases from J; junction bases left unmatched: 5. CDR3 sequence: CATSRVVTGGDEQYF. CDR3 bases: TGTGCCACCAGCAGAGTTGTGACAGGGGGCGACGAGCAGTACTTC.

The chain has TRBV27 and TRBJ2-7; 8 nucleotides match TRBD1. The CDR3 consists of 13 residues. After removal of 6 bases from V and 5 bases from J, the junction contained 6 bases not matched to a gene. CDR1 is MNHEY and CDR2 is SMNVEV in the germline V gene (reference sequence). The CDR3 protein is CASSRTGLNEQYF. DNA of the CDR3: TGTGCCAGCAGCCGGACAGGGTTGAACGAGCAGTACTTC.

This chain links TRBV5-1 with TRBJ2-5, with 7 bases matching TRBD1. The CDR3 totals 14 residues. Germline V lookup: CDR1 SGHRS, CDR2 YFSETQ. V lost 3 bases, J lost 4 bases, and 6 bases stayed unmatched. CDR3 loop: CASSSRTGLETQYF. CDR3 sequence (DNA): TGCGCCAGCAGCTCCCGGACAGGTCTAGAGACCCAGTACTTC.

The chain employs TRBV10-2 and TRBJ2-7; tentative D call: TRBD2 (7 bases). Germline V gives CDR1 WSHSY, CDR2 SAAADI. The CDR3 contains 15 residues. With 6 bases removed from V and 0 bases from J, the gap between germline ends came to 15 bases. The CDR3 loop is CASSASGGYSYEQYF. Written as DNA, the CDR3 is TGCGCCAGCAGCGCCTCGGGGGGCTACTCCTACGAGCAGTACTTC.

This chain connects TRBV4-3 to TRBJ2-1, with a tentative D call TRBD1 (6 bases). Trimming cost V 0 bases and J 6 bases, with 15 bases left between them. Germline assignment: CDR1 LGHNA and CDR2 YSLEER. CDR3 length: 16 amino acids. CDR3 protein: CASSQDDRTVSNEQFF. The CDR3 bases are TGCGCCAGCAGCCAAGATGACCGGACAGTTTCCAATGAGCAGTTCTTC.

As for this clone: A read error may account for a junction end that differs from germline. V is TRBV9 and J is TRBJ2-3, with a weak D call TRBD2 (5 bases). The germline V gene encodes CDR1 SGDLS and CDR2 YYNGEE. The CDR3 covers 16 residues. This CDR3 is CASNVGFSEGRQTQYF. The CDR3 DNA is TGTGCCAGCAACGTAGGTTTTTCCGAGGGTCGGCAAACGCAGTATTTT.

This clone was picked up a small number of times. The V gene is TRBV4-2, the J gene TRBJ1-2, with D possibly being TRBD1 (5 bases). Germline CDR1 LGHNA, CDR2 YNFKEQ. Trimming took 4 bases from V and 5 from J, leaving 14 bases between them. The CDR3 runs to 14 residues. The CDR3 loop is CASSLTGAGYGYTF. CDR3 nucleotides: TGTGCCAGCAGCCTAACAGGTGCGGGATATGGCTACACCTTC.

The chain combines TRBV6-5 with TRBJ1-2, with no clear D. CDR1 and CDR2 from the germline V gene are MNHEY and SVGAGI. Deletions cut 4 bases from V and 1 base from J, with 4 bases between. CDR3 length: 12 amino acids. The CDR3 region has the DNA TGTGCCAGCAGTTCGGGTAACTATGGCTACACCTTC. Translating it yields CASSSGNYGYTF.

This clone was seen a few times. The chain links TRBV19 to TRBJ2-4; 8 positions agree with TRBD1. The V and J ends lost 3 bases and 4 bases, in that order; junction bases with no gene match: 5. The CDR3 is 15 residues long. Germline assignment: CDR1 LNHDA and CDR2 SQIVND (reference sequence). Written as DNA, the CDR3 is TGTGCCAGTAGTATCTCACAGGGGGTTAAAAACATTCAGTACTTC. This codes for CASSISQGVKNIQYF.

This rearrangement joins TRBV7-3 to TRBJ2-3; tentatively, D is TRBD2 (6 bases). V dropped 2 bases and J dropped 0 bases, with 12 bases sitting between them. Per germline, CDR1 SGHTA and CDR2 FQGTGA. The CDR3 totals 16 residues. The CDR3 DNA reads as TGTGCCAGCAGCTTATATGGGGCGGGGAGCACAGATACGCAGTATTTT. It encodes CASSLYGAGSTDTQYF.

V usage is TRBV7-9 and J usage is TRBJ1-1, with TRBD1 as a possible D gene (5 bases). The CDR3 covers 15 residues. CDR1 and CDR2 from the germline V gene are SEHNR and FQNEAQ (reference sequence). Trimming took 5 bases from V and 4 from J, leaving 17 bases between them. CDR3 residues: CASSPGGGKFTEAFF. Here the CDR3 DNA reads TGTGCCAGCAGCCCAGGCGGGGGAAAATTCACTGAAGCTTTCTTT.

J is TRBJ2-5 and V is TRBV4-3; unclear D gene. With the DNA end fitting TRBJ2-7 better, the J assignment may be wrong. This CDR3 is 13 amino acids long. In germline, CDR1 is LGHNA, CDR2 YSLEER. The CDR3 sequence is CASSQDENYEQYF. The CDR3 bases are TGCGCCAGCAGCCAAGATGAGAACTACGAGCAGTACTTC.

This clone has a handful of counts. This chain uses TRBV10-3 with TRBJ2-7; TRBD2 is a possible D gene (6 bases). V lost 3 bases, J lost 6 bases, and 21 bases lay in between. The CDR3 length is 16 residues. Per germline, CDR1 ENHRY and CDR2 SYGVKD. The CDR3 sequence is CAISEPAAGPEGEQYF. CDR3 coding DNA: TGTGCCATCAGTGAACCGGCGGCCGGCCCGGAGGGCGAGCAGTACTTC.

This clone turned up a few times. The chain's CDR3 is CASTLSGANVLTF. DNA of the CDR3: TGTGCCAGCACCCTCTCTGGGGCCAACGTCCTGACTTTC. The chain links TRBV28 to TRBJ2-6; D not resolved. Germline CDR1 and CDR2: MDHEN and SYDVKM. Trimming removed 7 bases at V and 0 bases at J, with 4 bases between. The CDR3 loop spans 13 amino acids.

This chain uses TRBV7-8 with TRBJ1-2; D possibly corresponds to TRBD1 (6 bases). The CDR3 contains 13 residues. Trimming took 5 bases from V and 3 from J, leaving 10 bases between them. CDR1 is SGHVS, CDR2 FQNEAQ, per germline. CDR3 DNA sequence: TGTGCCAGCAGCCAGGACAGTGACTATGGCTACACCTTC. This encodes CASSQDSDYGYTF.

The CDR3 is CASSLVGTGTSYEQYF. CDR3 DNA: TGTGCCAGCAGCTTGGTAGGGACAGGCACCTCCTACGAGCAGTACTTC. The chain has TRBV5-4 and TRBJ2-7; 8 bases line up with TRBD1. The germline V gene has CDR1 SGHNT and CDR2 YYREEE (reference sequence). The CDR3 totals 16 residues. V lost 0 bases and J lost 0; bases outside the gene matches: 5.

This chain joins TRBV4-2 and TRBJ1-2; 8 bases map to TRBD1. J gave up 8 bases and V 4 bases, and 15 bases lay outside the gene matches. Germline V gene data show CDR1 as LGHNA and CDR2 as YNFKEQ. CDR3 size: 16 residues. The CDR3 DNA reads TGTGCCAGCAGCCCCCCTCGGTCAGGGGGCAATCGCGGCTACACCTTC. Amino acids: CASSPPRSGGNRGYTF.

As for this clone: The same CDR3 can be traced to other DNA sequences in this sample. The chain is built from TRBV7-2 and TRBJ2-7; tentatively, D is TRBD2 (6 bases). The CDR3 runs to 14 residues. Germline V gene data show CDR1 as SGHTA and CDR2 as FQGNSA. V lost 0 bases and J lost 2, with 8 bases in between. Here the CDR3 DNA reads TGTGCCAGCAGCTTAGCGGGGGGAACCTACGAGCAGTACTTC. Translating gives CASSLAGGTYEQYF.

This clone was recorded only once. The J gene is TRBJ2-1, the V gene TRBV28; tentatively, D is TRBD2 (7 bases). The germline V and J ends were trimmed by 8 bases and 7 bases, with 21 bases remaining between them. In germline, CDR1 is MDHEN, CDR2 SYDVKM. The CDR3 extends over 15 amino acids. CDR3 residues: CASLLGGALGNEQFF. DNA for the CDR3: TGTGCCAGCCTCCTGGGGGGGGCTCTTGGAAATGAGCAGTTCTTC.

J is TRBJ2-7 and V is TRBV29-1; D perhaps matches TRBD2 (5 bases). Germline V gene lookup returns CDR1 SQVTM and CDR2 ANQGSEA. The CDR3 consists of 13 residues. V was cut by 3 bases and J by 1 base, with 10 bases left in between. The CDR3 nucleotides read TGCAGCGTTGAGTTGAGCGGATCCTACGAGCAGTACTTC. Encoded protein: CSVELSGSYEQYF.

This clone was detected only once. The chain links TRBV7-2 to TRBJ2-2, with D maybe TRBD1 (5 bases). This CDR3 has 12 amino acids. Germline CDR1 reads SGHTA; CDR2 reads FQGNSA. Trimming left V 4 bases short and J 5 bases short, with 5 bases between. The CDR3 DNA reads as TGTGCCAGCAGCTCAGGGACCGGGGAGCTGTTTTTT. It yields the protein CASSSGTGELFF.

CDR3 sequence reads: CASTTLDINNQPQHF. CDR3 coding DNA: TGTGCCAGTACTACACTGGACATTAACAATCAGCCCCAGCATTTT. V and J are TRBV19 and TRBJ1-5, with D perhaps matching TRBD1 (5 bases). Trimming stripped 7 bases from V and 3 bases from J, with 16 bases between. The germline V gene has CDR1 LNHDA and CDR2 SQIVND (reference sequence). CDR3 length equals 15 residues. Using reference TRBV19 and TRBJ1-5 for the parts outside the CDR3, the full variable domain is DGGITQSPKYLFRKEGQNVTLSCEQNLNHDAMYWYRQDPGQGLRLIYYSQIVNDFQKGDIAEGYSVSREKKESFPLTVTSAQKNPTAFYLCASTTLDINNQPQHFGDGTRLSIL.

This clone was recorded only once. CDR3 amino acids: CASSLIPGLAGGRLEQFF. The CDR3 bases are TGTGCCAGCAGTCTCATCCCAGGACTAGCGGGAGGGAGGTTGGAGCAGTTCTTC. The chain has TRBV27 and TRBJ2-1; 15 bases agree with TRBD2. Germline CDR1 reads MNHEY; CDR2 reads SMNVEV (reference sequence). CDR3 size: 18 residues. Trimming removed 5 bases from V and 10 bases from J; junction bases left unmatched: 15.

The genes are TRBV19 and TRBJ2-3; 14 positions agree with TRBD2. V was pared by 5 bases and J by 1 base, with 2 bases of the junction left unmatched. This CDR3 has 16 amino acids. From germline, CDR1 is LNHDA and CDR2 SQIVND (reference sequence). The CDR3: CASSLGLAGGTDTQYF. CDR3 bases: TGTGCCAGTAGTCTGGGACTAGCGGGGGGCACAGATACGCAGTATTTT.